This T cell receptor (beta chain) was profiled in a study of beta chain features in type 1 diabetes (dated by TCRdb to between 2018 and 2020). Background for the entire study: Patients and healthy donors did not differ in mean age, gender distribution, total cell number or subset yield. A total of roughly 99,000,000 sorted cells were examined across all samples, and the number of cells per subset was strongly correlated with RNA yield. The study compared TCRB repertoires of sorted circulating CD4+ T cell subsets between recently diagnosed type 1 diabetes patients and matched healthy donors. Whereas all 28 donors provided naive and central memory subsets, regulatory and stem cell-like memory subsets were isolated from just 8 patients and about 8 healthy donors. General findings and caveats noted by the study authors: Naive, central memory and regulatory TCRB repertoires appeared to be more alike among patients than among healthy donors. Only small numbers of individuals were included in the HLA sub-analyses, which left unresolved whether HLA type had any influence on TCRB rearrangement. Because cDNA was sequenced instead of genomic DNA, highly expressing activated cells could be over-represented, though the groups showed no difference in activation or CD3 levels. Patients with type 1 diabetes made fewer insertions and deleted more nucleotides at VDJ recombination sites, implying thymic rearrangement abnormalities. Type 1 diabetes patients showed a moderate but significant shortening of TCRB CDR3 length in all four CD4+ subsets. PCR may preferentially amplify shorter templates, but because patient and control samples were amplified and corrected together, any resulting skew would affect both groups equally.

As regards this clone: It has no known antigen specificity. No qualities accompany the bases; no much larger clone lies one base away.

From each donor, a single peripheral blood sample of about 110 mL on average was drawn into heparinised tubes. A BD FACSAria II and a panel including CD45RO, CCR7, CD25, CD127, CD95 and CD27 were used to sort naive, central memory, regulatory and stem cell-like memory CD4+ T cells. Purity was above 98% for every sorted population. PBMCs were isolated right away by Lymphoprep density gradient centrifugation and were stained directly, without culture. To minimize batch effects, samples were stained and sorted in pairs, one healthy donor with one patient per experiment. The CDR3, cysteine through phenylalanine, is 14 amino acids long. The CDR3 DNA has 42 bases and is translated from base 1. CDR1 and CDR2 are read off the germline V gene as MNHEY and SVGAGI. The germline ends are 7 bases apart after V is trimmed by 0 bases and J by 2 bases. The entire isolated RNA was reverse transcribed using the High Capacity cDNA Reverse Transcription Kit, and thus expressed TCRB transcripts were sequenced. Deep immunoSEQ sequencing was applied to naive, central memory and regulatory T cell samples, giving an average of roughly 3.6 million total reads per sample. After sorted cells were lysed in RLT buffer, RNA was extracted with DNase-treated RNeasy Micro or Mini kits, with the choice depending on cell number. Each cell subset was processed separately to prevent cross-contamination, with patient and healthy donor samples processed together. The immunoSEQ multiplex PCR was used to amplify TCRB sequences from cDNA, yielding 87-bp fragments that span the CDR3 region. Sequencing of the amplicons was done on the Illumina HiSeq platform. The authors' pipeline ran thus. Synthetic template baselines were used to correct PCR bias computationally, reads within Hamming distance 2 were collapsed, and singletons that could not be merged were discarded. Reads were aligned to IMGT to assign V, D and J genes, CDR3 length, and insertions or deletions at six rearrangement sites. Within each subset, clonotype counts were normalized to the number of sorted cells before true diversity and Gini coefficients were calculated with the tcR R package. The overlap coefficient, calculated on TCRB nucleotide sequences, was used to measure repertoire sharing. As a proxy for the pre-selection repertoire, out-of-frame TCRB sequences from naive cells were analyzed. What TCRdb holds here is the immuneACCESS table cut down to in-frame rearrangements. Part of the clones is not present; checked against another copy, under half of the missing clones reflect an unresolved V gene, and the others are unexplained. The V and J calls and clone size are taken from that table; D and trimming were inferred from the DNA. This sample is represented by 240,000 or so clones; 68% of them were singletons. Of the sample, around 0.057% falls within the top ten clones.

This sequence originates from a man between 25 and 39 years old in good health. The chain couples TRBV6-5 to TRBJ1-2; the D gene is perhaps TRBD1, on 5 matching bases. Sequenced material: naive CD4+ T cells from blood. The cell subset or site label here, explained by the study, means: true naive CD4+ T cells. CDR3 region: CASSYSDRNYGYTF. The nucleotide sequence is TGTGCCAGCAGTTACTCAGACAGAAACTATGGCTACACCTTC.